This T cell receptor (beta chain) was recovered during a study of T cells after yellow fever vaccination. Study-level points and caveats: Of the clonotypes, a small share occurred in both CD4 and CD8 compartments. Contaminating bulk clonotypes could be abundant in FACS-sorted repertoires.

Concerning this clonotype: Antigen specificity is unknown.

Production of TCR cDNA was by 5'RACE template switching, which also added a universal primer site and UMIs. TCRdb fed the 5' RACE reads into MiXCR, producing one record per CDR3 protein. This sample has 200,000 to 300,000 distinct CDR3 sequences, with roughly 6.3% found just once. The clonotype originates from a man aged 25 to 40 who received the YFV17D yellow fever vaccine. The input for sequencing was CD4+ T cells sorted from PBMCs, taken on the day of the yellow fever booster vaccination.

The CDR3 coding sequence is TGTGCCAGCAGTTCCAAACGGTACGAGCAGTACTTC. As protein: CASSSKRYEQYF. The rearrangement uses TRBV12-3 or TRBV12-4 and TRBJ2-7; D gene unclear. CDR3 length equals 12 residues. Trimming stripped 4 bases from V and 4 bases from J, with 8 bases between.